Each of the 10 T cell receptor beta chains below was sequenced from the same sample in a study of shared clonotypes between healthy human individuals. Naive CD8 cells lacked CD45RO and underwent positive selection for CCR7, leaving out terminally differentiated effector memory CD45RA+ cells. Profiled with immunoSEQ multiplex PCR; TCRdb holds only in-frame clones, not every one. In the table there are about 1.9 million clones, 93% of which are singletons. Specimen: naive CD8+ T cells from PBMCs. The receptors were sampled from a man aged 18 to 29 in good health. Some clones in this sample may be carry-over from other donors' samples.

V gene TRBV9 combines with J gene TRBJ2-3, with D maybe TRBD1 (5 bases). Germline CDR1 is SGDLS and CDR2 is YYNGEE. The CDR3 loop spans 14 amino acids. Trimming cost V 3 bases and J 7 bases, with 15 bases left between them. The CDR3 DNA is TGTGCCAGCAGCGCGTACCCGACAGATAATACGCAGTATTTT. Translating gives CASSAYPTDNTQYF.

The chain couples TRBV5-5 to TRBJ1-1; weak D call: TRBD1 (5 bases). CDR3 length: 15 residues. Germline CDR1 and CDR2: SGHKS and YYEKEE (reference sequence). The germline V and J ends were trimmed by 3 bases and 7 bases, with 19 bases remaining between them. CDR3 nucleotides: TGTGCCAGCAGCTCAGCGTGGACGGGACCGGATGAAGCTTTCTTT. Protein sequence: CASSSAWTGPDEAFF. Together with reference TRBV5-5 and TRBJ1-1, the CDR3 gives the full variable domain: DAGVTQSPTHLIKTRGQQVTLRCSPISGHKSVSWYQQVLGQGPQFIFQYYEKEERGRGNFPDRFSARQFPNYSSELNVNALLLGDSALYLCASSSAWTGPDEAFFGQGTRLTVV.

The V and J genes are TRBV6-6 and TRBJ1-1; the D is unclear. The CDR3 extends over 14 amino acids. Trimming removed 2 bases at V and 0 bases at J, with 7 bases between. CDR1 is MNHNY and CDR2 is SVGAGI in the germline V gene (reference sequence). In DNA form, the CDR3 reads TGTGCCAGCAGTTACGTGCACATGAACACTGAAGCTTTCTTT. Amino acid sequence: CASSYVHMNTEAFF.

The rearrangement uses TRBV11-1 and TRBJ2-1; TRBD1 might be the D (6 bases). V lost 2 bases to trimming and J lost 6 bases, with 11 bases between them. CDR1 is SGHAT and CDR2 is FQDESV in the germline V gene (reference sequence). The length of the CDR3 is 14 residues. CDR3 DNA: TGTGCCAGCAGCTTACGACAGGTAGGCAATGAGCAGTTCTTC. It yields the protein CASSLRQVGNEQFF.

Regarding this clone: Other DNA sequences within the sample encode an identical CDR3. This rearrangement joins TRBV10-3 to TRBJ2-7; 8 nucleotides line up with TRBD1. Germline CDR1 and CDR2: ENHRY and SYGVKD. The J segment lost 4 bases and the V segment lost 0 bases, leaving 2 bases of the junction unmatched. The CDR3 is 14 amino acids. CDR3 bases: TGTGCCATCAGTGAGTCTGGACAGGGTTACGAGCAGTACTTC. Protein product: CAISESGQGYEQYF.

Notes on this clone: This specimen includes other DNA sequences encoding the same CDR3. The V and J genes are TRBV7-9 and TRBJ1-1; D possibly corresponds to TRBD1 (5 bases). This CDR3 contains 12 residues. Trimming took off 3 bases at V and 5 bases at J, with 7 bases between the two ends. The germline gives CDR1 SEHNR, CDR2 FQNEAQ (reference sequence). CDR3 amino acids: CASSFGHTEAFF. CDR3 DNA sequence: TGTGCCAGCAGCTTCGGACATACTGAAGCTTTCTTT.

The rearrangement uses TRBV9 and TRBJ2-1; no firm D call. CDR3 length: 17 amino acids. Trimming stripped 0 bases from V and 5 bases from J, with 18 bases between. The germline V gene encodes CDR1 SGDLS and CDR2 YYNGEE. CDR3 coding DNA: TGTGCCAGCAGCGTAGGTTGGTCCTTTGGACCGAACAATGAGCAGTTCTTC. Residues: CASSVGWSFGPNNEQFF.

This clone was seen a single time. This chain connects TRBV5-1 to TRBJ1-1; the match to TRBD1 covers 9 bases. Germline V lookup: CDR1 SGHRS, CDR2 YFSETQ. The V segment lost 5 bases and the J segment 6 bases; nucleotides outside the gene matches: 14. The CDR3 loop spans 16 amino acids. The CDR3 coding sequence is TGCGCCAGCAGATCCCCCCTCGGGACAGGGCCCCCTGAAGCTTTCTTT. It specifies CASRSPLGTGPPEAFF.

This clone was seen a single time. Other DNA sequences in this specimen translate into the identical CDR3. The chain combines TRBV7-2 with TRBJ2-7, with a weak D call TRBD1 (6 bases). Germline V lookup: CDR1 SGHTA, CDR2 FQGNSA. V dropped 0 bases and J dropped 2 bases, with 8 bases sitting between them. The CDR3 extends over 14 amino acids. CDR3 sequence (DNA): TGTGCCAGCAGCTTAGCGACAGGCCCCTACGAGCAGTACTTC. The encoded protein is CASSLATGPYEQYF.

As regards this clone: Other nucleotide sequences in the sample specify the same CDR3. The chain's CDR3 is CASSQGMGNTEAFF. In DNA, the CDR3 is TGCGCCAGCAGCCAAGGAATGGGGAACACTGAAGCTTTCTTT. V and J are TRBV4-1 and TRBJ1-1, with D uncertain. Trimming took off 1 base at V and 1 base at J, with 7 bases between the two ends. Germline CDR1 reads MGHRA; CDR2 reads YSYEKL. The CDR3 consists of 14 residues.